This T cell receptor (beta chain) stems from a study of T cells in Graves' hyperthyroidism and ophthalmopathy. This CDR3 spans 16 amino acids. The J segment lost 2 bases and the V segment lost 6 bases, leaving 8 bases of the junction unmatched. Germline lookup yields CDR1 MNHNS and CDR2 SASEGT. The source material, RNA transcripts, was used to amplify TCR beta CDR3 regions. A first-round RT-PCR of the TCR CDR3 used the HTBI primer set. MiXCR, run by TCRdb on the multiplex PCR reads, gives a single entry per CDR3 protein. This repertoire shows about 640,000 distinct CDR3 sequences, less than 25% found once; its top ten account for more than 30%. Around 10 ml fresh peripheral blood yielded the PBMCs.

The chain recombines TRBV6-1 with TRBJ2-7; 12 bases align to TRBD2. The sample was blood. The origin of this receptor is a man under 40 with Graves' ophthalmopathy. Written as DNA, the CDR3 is TGTGCCAGCAGCAGGGGACTAGCGGGCGGTCCCTACGAGCAGTACTTC. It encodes CASSRGLAGGPYEQYF.